The rows below give T cell receptor beta chains drawn from one sample of a study of cytomegalovirus exposure and HLA in healthy donors. Repertoires were generated with immunoSEQ multiplex PCR, while TCRdb's copy carries only in-frame clones and drops some. The sample lists 170,000 or so clones; 80% were seen once. The sample consisted of PBMCs. The receptors come from a boy aged 5 to 17 in good health and CMV-seronegative. Both conserved end residues are part of each CDR3. The D gene is left open where the match is weak. Size is omitted from some rows. Given values are once, few, many or a class for expanded clones.

j_call d_call clone_size v_call cdr3_aa cdr3_nt
TRBJ2-7 TRBD1 - TRBV15 CATSRDKGQGREQYF TGTGCCACCAGCAGAGATAAGGGACAGGGGAGGGAGCAGTACTTC
TRBJ2-2 - - TRBV6-1 CASSEFVVTGISYVRTGELFF TGTGCCAGCAGTGAATTTGTTGTTACAGGGATCAGTTATGTGAGAACCGGGGAGCTGTTTTTT
TRBJ1-5 - - TRBV2 CASSRGLNQPQHF TGTGCCAGCAGTCGGGGTTTGAATCAGCCCCAGCATTTT
TRBJ2-3 - - TRBV15 CATSRDPLDAPSTDTQYF TGTGCCACCAGCAGAGACCCACTAGACGCCCCAAGCACAGATACGCAGTATTTT
TRBJ1-4 - - TRBV18 CASSPQRQVGIEKLFF TGTGCCAGCTCCCCTCAGCGGCAGGTGGGGATTGAAAAACTGTTTTTT
TRBJ1-1 - - TRBV7-6 CASSLARGAEAFF TGTGCCAGCAGCTTAGCGCGGGGAGCTGAAGCTTTCTTT
TRBJ2-3 - - TRBV18 CASSPRQALRGDTQYF TGTGCCAGCTCACCACGGCAGGCACTCCGGGGAGATACGCAGTATTTT
TRBJ2-3 - - TRBV14 CASSRTGLGEDTQYF TGTGCCAGCAGCCGAACGGGCCTTGGGGAGGATACGCAGTATTTT
TRBJ1-1 - few TRBV4-1 CASSAGGAEAFF TGCGCCAGCAGCGCTGGGGGGGCTGAAGCTTTCTTT
TRBJ2-4 TRBD2 - TRBV7-2 CASSISSGVNIQYF TGTGCCAGCAGCATTTCTAGCGGGGTAAACATTCAGTACTTC
TRBJ1-2 TRBD1 few TRBV19 CASSTRGLGYGYTF TGTGCCAGTAGCACCAGGGGGCTTGGGTATGGCTACACCTTC
TRBJ1-1 - - TRBV9 CASSADRMNTEAFF TGTGCCAGCAGCGCCGACAGGATGAACACTGAAGCTTTCTTT
TRBJ2-2 - - TRBV4-1 CASSQEEGWAGELFF TGCGCCAGCAGCCAAGAAGAGGGCTGGGCCGGGGAGCTGTTTTTT
TRBJ2-3 TRBD2 - TRBV7-3 CASSLSASGSTDTQYF TGTGCCAGCAGCTTAAGTGCTAGCGGGAGCACAGATACGCAGTATTTT
TRBJ1-2 - few TRBV29-1 CSTTANYGYTF TGCAGCACCACAGCTAACTATGGCTACACCTTC
TRBJ1-4 TRBD1 few TRBV15 CATSILGQGQSEKLFF TGTGCCACCAGCATACTGGGACAGGGACAAAGTGAAAAACTGTTTTTT
TRBJ1-1 - - TRBV7-2 CASSLEGDGNTEAFF TGTGCCAGCAGCTTAGAGGGAGACGGTAACACTGAAGCTTTCTTT
TRBJ1-1 - - TRBV11-2 CASSPPGDAEAFF TGTGCCAGCAGCCCCCCGGGTGACGCTGAAGCTTTCTTT
TRBJ1-1 - - TRBV19 CASSTTVNTEAFF TGTGCCAGTAGTACGACAGTCAACACTGAAGCTTTCTTT
TRBJ1-2 TRBD1 - TRBV14 CASSHTINRGYGYTF TGTGCCAGCAGCCACACTATCAACAGGGGTTATGGCTACACCTTC
TRBJ2-1 TRBD1 - TRBV5-4 CASSIRDRYIYNEQFF TGTGCCAGCAGCATCCGGGACAGGTATATCTACAATGAGCAGTTCTTC
TRBJ1-3 TRBD1 - TRBV5-1 CASSPTGGGSSGNTIYF TGCGCCAGCAGCCCAACAGGGGGCGGAAGCTCTGGAAACACCATATATTTT
TRBJ2-1 - once TRBV7-3 CASSKQPSSYNEQFF TGTGCCAGCAGCAAACAGCCGAGCTCCTACAATGAGCAGTTCTTC
TRBJ2-7 - few TRBV7-9 CASSLIRRVEEQYF TGTGCCAGCAGCTTAATCCGCAGGGTGGAAGAGCAGTACTTC
TRBJ1-2 - - TRBV19 CASSPGQLRSYGYTF TGTGCCAGTAGTCCAGGACAGCTTAGGAGCTATGGCTACACCTTC
TRBJ1-5 - - TRBV5-6 CASSPGPGPQHF TGTGCCAGCAGCCCGGGTCCGGGGCCCCAGCATTTT
TRBJ2-2 - - TRBV11-3 CASSWGGGSTGELFF TGTGCCAGCAGCTGGGGTGGAGGTAGCACCGGGGAGCTGTTTTTT
TRBJ2-7 - - TRBV11-2 CASSAPGPYEQYF TGTGCCAGCAGCGCCCCAGGGCCCTACGAGCAGTACTTC
TRBJ1-1 - - TRBV5-1 CASSLRFGWGTPYTEAFF TGCGCCAGCAGCTTGCGGTTTGGTTGGGGCACCCCTTACACTGAAGCTTTCTTT
TRBJ1-3 - - TRBV19 CASLGVSGNTIYF TGTGCCAGTCTAGGGGTTTCTGGAAACACCATATATTTT
TRBJ1-2 TRBD1 few TRBV10-3 CAISTGQGYTNYGYTF TGTGCCATCAGTACAGGACAGGGATACACTAACTATGGCTACACCTTC
TRBJ1-1 - few TRBV6-1 CASSVEGPNTEAFF TGTGCCAGCAGTGTGGAGGGACCGAACACTGAAGCTTTCTTT
TRBJ2-1 - - TRBV6-1 CASSEVGHDYNEQFF TGTGCCAGCAGTGAAGTGGGACACGACTACAATGAGCAGTTCTTC
TRBJ2-7 TRBD2 - TRBV25-1 CASSDPTSGSRNEQYF TGTGCCAGCAGTGATCCTACTAGCGGGAGCAGGAACGAGCAGTACTTC
TRBJ1-1 TRBD1 - TRBV19 CASRLTGETEAFF TGTGCCAGTAGGCTCACAGGGGAAACTGAAGCTTTCTTT
TRBJ2-3 TRBD2 - TRBV7-7 CASSLGEGRRPADTQYF TGTGCTAGCAGCTTAGGGGAGGGACGGCGGCCGGCAGATACGCAGTATTTT
TRBJ1-5 - - TRBV5-3 CARSLLELDQPQHF TGTGCCAGAAGCTTGTTAGAGTTGGATCAGCCCCAGCATTTT
TRBJ1-5 - once TRBV6-6 CASSSPAAYSNQPQHF TGTGCCAGCAGTTCCCCGGCGGCCTATAGCAATCAGCCCCAGCATTTT
TRBJ2-1 TRBD2 - TRBV28 CASEGLAGGSYNEQFF TGTGCCAGCGAGGGACTAGCGGGAGGCTCCTACAATGAGCAGTTCTTC
TRBJ1-5 - - TRBV18 CASSPEVSQPQHF TGTGCCAGCTCACCAGAGGTTTCTCAGCCCCAGCATTTT
TRBJ2-2 TRBD2 - TRBV4-2 CASSYPGLAGENTGELFF TGTGCCAGCAGCTATCCGGGACTAGCGGGGGAGAACACCGGGGAGCTGTTTTTT
TRBJ2-7 TRBD2 once TRBV30 CAWDTLGLAGDNEQYF TGTGCCTGGGACACTCTAGGACTAGCGGGAGATAACGAGCAGTACTTC
TRBJ1-1 - - TRBV7-9 CASSQPQVGSEAFF TGTGCCAGCAGCCAACCTCAGGTTGGGTCTGAAGCTTTCTTT
TRBJ2-1 - - TRBV6-1 CASSKRGFGYNEQFF TGTGCCAGCAGCAAGAGGGGGTTCGGCTACAATGAGCAGTTCTTC
TRBJ1-1 - - TRBV7-9 CASSLEGASNTEAFF TGTGCCAGCAGCTTGGAAGGGGCCTCGAACACTGAAGCTTTCTTT
TRBJ2-7 TRBD2 - TRBV13 CASSLGLAGLYF TGTGCCAGCAGCTTAGGACTAGCGGGACTGTACTTC
TRBJ1-2 TRBD1 - TRBV9 CASSARDREWGYTF TGTGCCAGCAGCGCCCGGGACAGAGAATGGGGCTACACCTTC
TRBJ2-3 - - TRBV7-2 CASSPQSGGTDTQYF TGTGCCAGCAGCCCTCAGTCGGGGGGCACAGATACGCAGTATTTT
TRBJ2-1 - - TRBV27 CASSPGQLPYNEQFF TGTGCCAGCAGTCCTGGACAGCTACCTTACAATGAGCAGTTCTTC
TRBJ2-7 - - TRBV5-8 CASSLYFARFTYDEQYF TGTGCCAGCAGCTTGTATTTTGCCAGGTTTACGTATGACGAGCAGTACTTC
TRBJ1-1 - - TRBV4-3 CASSRQPEVSTEAFF TGCGCCAGCAGCCGACAACCGGAGGTGAGCACTGAAGCTTTCTTT
TRBJ1-1 TRBD1 - TRBV19 CASRRKGAGEAFF TGTGCCAGTAGGAGAAAGGGGGCCGGTGAAGCTTTCTTT
TRBJ2-1 - - TRBV7-9 CASSFSDSEQFF TGTGCCAGCAGCTTTAGCGATAGTGAGCAGTTCTTC